Following are 22 T cell receptor beta chains from one sample sequenced in a study of blood T cell repertoires in COVID-19. Generated by immunoSEQ multiplex PCR, the TCRdb table keeps only in-frame clones and is missing some. Of roughly 250,000 clones in the sample, approximately 85% are singletons; the top ten hold roughly 4%. Source material: PBMCs or T cells enriched from blood (not recorded which). These receptors came from a woman aged 25-40 years who had recovered from COVID-19.

This sequence joins TRBV7-8 and TRBJ1-5; D perhaps matches TRBD1 (6 bases). CDR1 is SGHVS, CDR2 FQNEAQ, per germline. Trimming stripped 1 base from V and 0 bases from J, with 13 bases between. This CDR3 spans 17 amino acids. CDR3 sequence (DNA): TGTGCCAGCAGCTTAGGGATAGGACAGTATAGCAATCAGCCCCAGCATTTT. Translating gives CASSLGIGQYSNQPQHF.

CDR3 nucleotide sequence: TGTGCCAGCAGCCAGGGGACAGGGGTATATCAGCCCCAGCATTTT. Protein product: CASSQGTGVYQPQHF. The V and J genes are TRBV28 and TRBJ1-5, with TRBD1 matching 10 bases. From germline, CDR1 is MDHEN and CDR2 SYDVKM. V lost 6 bases, J lost 5 bases, and 7 bases stayed unmatched. CDR3 length: 15 amino acids.

This clone was detected only once. The CDR3 nucleotides are TGTGCCAGCTCTCGAGTGGGACAGGGGGACCTCCTCAATGAGCAGTTCTTC. It yields the protein CASSRVGQGDLLNEQFF. This chain joins TRBV18 and TRBJ2-1; 11 nucleotides match TRBD1. The CDR3 consists of 17 residues. Germline V lookup: CDR1 KGHSH, CDR2 LQKENI. The V segment lost 6 bases and the J segment 6 bases; nucleotides outside the gene matches: 13. The variable domain in full, with the rest retrieved from reference TRBV18 and TRBJ2-1, is NAGVMQNPRHLVRRRGQEARLRCSPMKGHSHVYWYRQLPEEGLKFMVYLQKENIIDESGMPKERFSAEFPKEGPSILRIQQVVRGDSAAYFCASSRVGQGDLLNEQFFGPGTRLTVL.

The chain has TRBV19 and TRBJ2-7; no reliable D call. CDR1 and CDR2 from the germline V gene are LNHDA and SQIVND (reference sequence). The CDR3 extends over 14 amino acids. V was clipped by 4 bases and J by 1 base, with 11 bases between them. The CDR3 nucleotides read TGTGCCAGTAGTAATGGTGGGCCTTCCTACGAGCAGTACTTC. Translation: CASSNGGPSYEQYF.

This chain links TRBV6-5 with TRBJ2-1; D possibly corresponds to TRBD2 (5 bases). CDR1 MNHEY and CDR2 SVGAGI come from the germline V gene. CDR3 size: 14 residues. Between the trimmed V and J ends, which lost 7 bases and 5 bases, there was a span of 15 bases. The CDR3 DNA follows: TGTGCCAGCAATAGCGAAGGCCCCCACAATGAGCAGTTCTTC. Its translation is CASNSEGPHNEQFF.

The chain links TRBV7-8 to TRBJ2-6; 8 bases line up with TRBD1. The CDR3 runs to 18 residues. CDR1 is SGHVS and CDR2 is FQNEAQ in the germline V gene. V gave up 1 base and J gave up 0 bases; unmatched junction bases: 5. CDR3 DNA: TGTGCCAGCAGCTTAGAGAACAGGGGGGACTCTGGGGCCAACGTCCTGACTTTC. This gives the protein CASSLENRGDSGANVLTF.

This chain connects TRBV3-1 (or the pseudogene TRBV3-2) to TRBJ2-1; 7 bases align to TRBD2. Germline CDR1 and CDR2: LGHDT and YNNKEL (reference sequence). V was pared by 1 base and J by 5 bases, with 5 bases of the junction left unmatched. The CDR3 is 15 amino acids. DNA of the CDR3: TGTGCCAGCAGCCAAGGCTCAGCGGGGAACAATGAGCAGTTCTTC. Its protein product is CASSQGSAGNNEQFF.

The chain uses TRBV6-4 and TRBJ1-5; D unresolved. V shed 2 bases and J shed 11 bases, with 7 bases lying between them. The CDR3 sequence is 11 residues long. Per the germline V gene, CDR1 is MRHNA and CDR2 is SNTAGT. This chain's CDR3 is CASSDGGAQHF. Written as DNA, the CDR3 is TGTGCCAGCAGTGACGGCGGGGCCCAGCATTTT.

The chain has TRBV7-6 and TRBJ2-2; D possibly corresponds to TRBD1 (5 bases). This CDR3 contains 17 residues. Germline loops: CDR1 SGHVS, CDR2 FNYEAQ. V was trimmed by 2 bases and J by 2 bases, leaving 15 bases between them. The CDR3 coding sequence is TGTGCCAGCAGCTTACAAGGGGCTAGTGTCAACACCGGGGAGCTGTTTTTT. Translating it yields CASSLQGASVNTGELFF.

Only one count was recorded for this clone. The V call is TRBV28, the J call TRBJ2-3, with 7 nucleotides matching TRBD2. Unmatched junction bases numbered 7, after V lost 7 bases and J lost 0 bases. Germline assignment: CDR1 MDHEN and CDR2 SYDVKM. CDR3 length: 15 residues. The CDR3 DNA reads as TGTGCCAGCACCTGGGGGGGAACTAGCACAGATACGCAGTATTTT. This sequence encodes CASTWGGTSTDTQYF.

This chain joins TRBV19 and TRBJ2-5, with D tentatively TRBD2 (6 bases). The V end was cut by 4 bases, the J end by 7 bases, with 22 bases between. This CDR3 region has 16 residues. Per the germline V gene, CDR1 is LNHDA and CDR2 is SQIVND (reference sequence). CDR3 sequence reads: CASSNVGDAGGRTQYF. CDR3 sequence (DNA): TGTGCCAGTAGTAACGTCGGAGACGCTGGAGGGAGGACCCAGTACTTC. The full variable domain, rest sourced from reference TRBV19 and TRBJ2-5, is DGGITQSPKYLFRKEGQNVTLSCEQNLNHDAMYWYRQDPGQGLRLIYYSQIVNDFQKGDIAEGYSVSREKKESFPLTVTSAQKNPTAFYLCASSNVGDAGGRTQYFGPGTRLLVL.

The V and J genes are TRBV2 and TRBJ1-5; perhaps TRBD1 as D (6 bases). Trimming left V 7 bases short and J 4 bases short, with 17 bases between. CDR1 and CDR2 from the germline V gene are SNHLY and FYNNEI. The CDR3 is 15 residues long. For the CDR3, the DNA is TGTGCCAGCAATTTGGGGTTACAGGGTAATCAGCCCCAGCATTTT. As protein: CASNLGLQGNQPQHF.

The chain couples TRBV27 to TRBJ1-5; TRBD1 is a possible D gene (5 bases). Germline values: CDR1 MNHEY, CDR2 SMNVEV (reference sequence). This CDR3 has 16 residues. The V gene lost 8 bases and the J gene lost 2 bases, with 19 bases spanning the gap. CDR3 in amino acids: CASGTLGGWGNQPQHF. The CDR3 nucleotides read TGTGCCAGCGGCACCTTGGGGGGTTGGGGCAATCAGCCCCAGCATTTT.

This clone was found a few times. V gene TRBV5-1 combines with J gene TRBJ2-1; D may be TRBD1 (5 bases). Germline V gene sequence: CDR1 SGHRS, CDR2 YFSETQ. V was shortened by 3 bases and J by 1 base, with 17 bases between the two germline ends. This CDR3 is 17 amino acids long. This chain's CDR3 is CASSSGSARQSYNEQFF. As DNA, the CDR3 is TGCGCCAGCAGCTCAGGGTCGGCACGCCAGTCCTACAATGAGCAGTTCTTC.

J is TRBJ2-2 and V is TRBV6-5; possibly TRBD1 for D (6 bases). Germline values: CDR1 MNHEY, CDR2 SVGAGI. V was trimmed by 7 bases and J by 2 bases, leaving 11 bases between them. CDR3 length: 14 amino acids. The CDR3 DNA reads as TGTGCCAGCACCGGGACACCCAACACCGGGGAGCTGTTTTTT. Translation: CASTGTPNTGELFF.

The V and J genes are TRBV28 and TRBJ2-7; TRBD2 matches 9 bases. The CDR3 totals 14 residues. With 6 bases clipped from V and 4 bases from J, the junction kept 7 bases outside the gene matches. Germline V gene data show CDR1 as MDHEN and CDR2 as SYDVKM. CDR3 bases: TGTGCCAGCAGCCCTACCCTAGCGGGGTACGAGCAGTACTTC. It encodes CASSPTLAGYEQYF. Full variable domain (rest looked up from reference TRBV28 and TRBJ2-7): DVKVTQSSRYLVKRTGEKVFLECVQDMDHENMFWYRQDPGLGLRLIYFSYDVKMKEKGDIPEGYSVSREKKERFSLILESASTNQTSMYLCASSPTLAGYEQYFGPGTRLTVT.

This sequence joins TRBV5-4 and TRBJ2-5; a weak D match, TRBD2 (7 bases). CDR1 and CDR2 from the germline V gene are SGHNT and YYREEE (reference sequence). V was clipped by 0 bases and J by 2 bases, with 14 bases between them. The CDR3 is 16 residues long. In DNA, the CDR3 is TGTGCCAGCAGCTTGGACCCGGGGGGCTCACAAGAGACCCAGTACTTC. This codes for CASSLDPGGSQETQYF.

The chain carries TRBV7-9 and TRBJ2-7, with D possibly being TRBD1 (5 bases). The V end was cut by 5 bases, the J end by 4 bases, with 15 bases between. The germline CDR1 and CDR2 sequences are SEHNR and FQNEAQ (reference sequence). This CDR3 comprises 14 residues. The CDR3 loop reads CASSTTDTSYEQYF. In nucleotides, the CDR3 is TGTGCCAGCAGCACGACAGACACCAGTTACGAGCAGTACTTC. The full variable domain, in which reference TRBV7-9 and TRBJ2-7 provide the parts outside the CDR3, is DTGVSQNPRHKITKRGQNVTFRCDPISEHNRLYWYRQTLGQGPEFLTYFQNEAQLEKSRLLSDRFSAERPKGSFSTLEIQRTEQGDSAMYLCASSTTDTSYEQYFGPGTRLTVT.

This clone was seen only once. The CDR3 reads CASSTRSGSIDEQYF. As DNA, the CDR3 is TGTGCCAGCAGCACACGTAGCGGGAGTATAGACGAGCAGTACTTC. The chain links TRBV9 to TRBJ2-7; TRBD2 matches at 9 bases. CDR3 length: 15 residues. CDR1 and CDR2 (germline): SGDLS, YYNGEE. With 4 bases clipped from V and 5 bases from J, the junction kept 10 bases outside the gene matches.

This chain uses TRBV30 with TRBJ1-5; a possible D gene is TRBD1 (6 bases). The germline V and J ends were trimmed by 4 bases and 6 bases, with 10 bases remaining between them. CDR1 GTSNPN and CDR2 SVGIG come from the germline V gene (reference sequence). This CDR3 has 12 residues. CDR3 protein: CAWNRDSQPQHF. DNA for the CDR3: TGTGCCTGGAACAGGGATAGTCAGCCCCAGCATTTT.

The V gene is TRBV19, the J gene TRBJ2-2, with D possibly TRBD1 on 7 matching bases. Germline values: CDR1 LNHDA, CDR2 SQIVND (reference sequence). V lost 7 bases and J lost 4, with 13 bases in between. CDR3 length equals 14 residues. The CDR3 DNA follows: TGTGCCAGTATGGGGACAGCGGGCACCGGGGAGCTGTTTTTT. This codes for CASMGTAGTGELFF.

The chain recombines TRBV5-1 with TRBJ2-7, with D unclear. Germline-derived CDR1 and CDR2 are SGHRS and YFSETQ. The CDR3 runs 14 residues. V was cut by 4 bases and J by 1 base, with 12 bases left in between. The CDR3 sequence is CASSPMIGSYEQYF. The CDR3, as DNA: TGCGCCAGCAGCCCCATGATCGGTTCCTACGAGCAGTACTTC. The variable domain in full, with the rest retrieved from reference TRBV5-1 and TRBJ2-7, is KAGVTQTPRYLIKTRGQQVTLSCSPISGHRSVSWYQQTPGQGLQFLFEYFSETQRNKGNFPGRFSGRQFSNSRSEMNVSTLELGDSALYLCASSPMIGSYEQYFGPGTRLTVT.